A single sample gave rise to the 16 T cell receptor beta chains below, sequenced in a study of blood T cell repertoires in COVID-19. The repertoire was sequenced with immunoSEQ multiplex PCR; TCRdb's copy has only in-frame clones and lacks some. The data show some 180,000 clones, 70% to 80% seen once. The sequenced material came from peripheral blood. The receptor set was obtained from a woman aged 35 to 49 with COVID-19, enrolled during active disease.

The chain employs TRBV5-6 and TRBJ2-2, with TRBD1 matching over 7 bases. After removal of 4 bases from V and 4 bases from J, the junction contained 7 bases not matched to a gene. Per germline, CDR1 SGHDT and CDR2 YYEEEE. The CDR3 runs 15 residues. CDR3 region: CASSTLGQTTGELFF. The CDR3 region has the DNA TGTGCCAGCAGCACCCTGGGACAGACCACCGGGGAGCTGTTTTTT.

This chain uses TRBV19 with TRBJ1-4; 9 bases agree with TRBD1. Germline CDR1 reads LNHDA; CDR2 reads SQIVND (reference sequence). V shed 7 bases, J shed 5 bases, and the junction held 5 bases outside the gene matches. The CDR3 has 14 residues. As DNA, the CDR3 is TGTGCCAGTAACTCGGACAGGGGAAATGAAAAACTGTTTTTT. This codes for CASNSDRGNEKLFF.

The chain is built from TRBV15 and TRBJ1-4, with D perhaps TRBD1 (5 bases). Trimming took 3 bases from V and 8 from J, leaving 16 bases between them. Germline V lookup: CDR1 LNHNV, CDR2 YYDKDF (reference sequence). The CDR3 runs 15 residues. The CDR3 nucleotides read TGTGCCACCAGCAGGGGGGGGGTTAAAAGGGAAAAACTGTTTTTT. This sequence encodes CATSRGGVKREKLFF.

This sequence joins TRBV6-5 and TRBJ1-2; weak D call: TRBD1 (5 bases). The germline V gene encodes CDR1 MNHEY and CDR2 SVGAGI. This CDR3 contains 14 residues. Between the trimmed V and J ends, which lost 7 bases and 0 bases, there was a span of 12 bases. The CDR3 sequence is CASNPGQANYGYTF. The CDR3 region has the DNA TGTGCCAGCAACCCTGGACAAGCTAACTATGGCTACACCTTC.

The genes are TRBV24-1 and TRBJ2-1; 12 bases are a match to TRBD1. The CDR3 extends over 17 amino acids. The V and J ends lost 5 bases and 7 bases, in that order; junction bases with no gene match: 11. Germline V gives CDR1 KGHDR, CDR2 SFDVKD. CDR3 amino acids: CATSGTSGTGGGNEQFF. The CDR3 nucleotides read TGTGCCACCAGTGGGACCTCCGGGACAGGGGGCGGGAATGAGCAGTTCTTC.

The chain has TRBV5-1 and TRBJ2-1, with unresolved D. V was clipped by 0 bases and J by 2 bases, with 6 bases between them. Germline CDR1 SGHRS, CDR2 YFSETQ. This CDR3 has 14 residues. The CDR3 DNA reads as TGCGCCAGCAGCTTGGGGCAGGCCTACAATGAGCAGTTCTTC. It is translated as CASSLGQAYNEQFF.

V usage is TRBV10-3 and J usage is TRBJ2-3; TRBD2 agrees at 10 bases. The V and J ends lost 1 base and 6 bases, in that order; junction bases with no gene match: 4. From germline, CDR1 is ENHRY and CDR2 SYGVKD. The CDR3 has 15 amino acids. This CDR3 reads CAISEWLAGVDTQYF. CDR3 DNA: TGTGCCATCAGTGAGTGGCTAGCGGGGGTCGATACGCAGTATTTT.

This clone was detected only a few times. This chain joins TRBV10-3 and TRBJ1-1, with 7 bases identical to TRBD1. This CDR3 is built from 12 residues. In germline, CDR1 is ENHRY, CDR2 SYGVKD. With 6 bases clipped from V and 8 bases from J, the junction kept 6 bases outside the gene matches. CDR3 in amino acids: CAIRPEGAEAFF. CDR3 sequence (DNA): TGTGCCATCAGACCCGAGGGGGCGGAAGCTTTCTTT.

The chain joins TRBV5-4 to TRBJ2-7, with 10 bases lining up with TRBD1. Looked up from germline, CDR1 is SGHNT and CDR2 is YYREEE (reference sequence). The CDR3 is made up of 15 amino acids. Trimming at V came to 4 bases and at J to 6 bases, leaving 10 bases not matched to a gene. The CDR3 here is CASSGGQGVFGEQYF. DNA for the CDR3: TGTGCCAGCAGCGGAGGACAGGGGGTCTTCGGCGAGCAGTACTTC.

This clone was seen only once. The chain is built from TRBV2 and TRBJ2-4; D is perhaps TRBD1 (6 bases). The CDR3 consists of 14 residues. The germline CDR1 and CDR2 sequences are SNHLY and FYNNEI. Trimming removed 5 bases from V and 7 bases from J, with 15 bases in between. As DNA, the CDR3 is TGTGCCAGCAGTCCCGACAGGAGCGGCAACATTCAGTACTTC. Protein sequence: CASSPDRSGNIQYF.

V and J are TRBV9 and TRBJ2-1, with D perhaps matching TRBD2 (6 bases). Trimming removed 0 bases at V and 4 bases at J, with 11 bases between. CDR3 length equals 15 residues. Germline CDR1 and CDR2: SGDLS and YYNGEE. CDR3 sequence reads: CASSVVGGSYNEQFF. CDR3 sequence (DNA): TGTGCCAGCAGCGTAGTTGGAGGGTCTTACAATGAGCAGTTCTTC. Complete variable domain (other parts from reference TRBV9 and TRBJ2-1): DSGVTQTPKHLITATGQRVTLRCSPRSGDLSVYWYQQSLDQGLQFLIQYYNGEERAKGNILERFSAQQFPDLHSELNLSSLELGDSALYFCASSVVGGSYNEQFFGPGTRLTVL.

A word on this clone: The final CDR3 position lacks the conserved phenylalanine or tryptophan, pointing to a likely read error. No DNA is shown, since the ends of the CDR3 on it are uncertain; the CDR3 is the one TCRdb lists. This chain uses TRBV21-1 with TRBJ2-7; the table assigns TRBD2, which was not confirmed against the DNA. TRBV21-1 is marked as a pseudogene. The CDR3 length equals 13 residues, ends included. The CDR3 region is CASSKSRFKREDS.

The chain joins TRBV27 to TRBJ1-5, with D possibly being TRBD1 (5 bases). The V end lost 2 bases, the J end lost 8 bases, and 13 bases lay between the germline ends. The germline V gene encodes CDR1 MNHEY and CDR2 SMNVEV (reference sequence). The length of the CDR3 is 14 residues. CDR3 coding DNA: TGTGCCAGCAGTTTAGGCGGGGCTTGGGAGCCCCAGCATTTT. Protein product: CASSLGGAWEPQHF.

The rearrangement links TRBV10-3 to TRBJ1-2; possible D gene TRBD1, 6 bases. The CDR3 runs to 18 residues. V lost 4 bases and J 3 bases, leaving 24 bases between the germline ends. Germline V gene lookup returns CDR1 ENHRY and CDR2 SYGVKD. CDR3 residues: CAISGPSDDRPSYYGYTF. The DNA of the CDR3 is TGTGCCATCAGTGGCCCTTCCGATGACAGGCCCTCCTACTATGGCTACACCTTC.

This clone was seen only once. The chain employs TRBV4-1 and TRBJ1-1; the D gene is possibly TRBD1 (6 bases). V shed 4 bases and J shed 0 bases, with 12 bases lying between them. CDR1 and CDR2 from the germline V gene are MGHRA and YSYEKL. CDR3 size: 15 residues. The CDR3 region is CASSPGHLMNTEAFF. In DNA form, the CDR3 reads TGCGCCAGCAGCCCGGGACACCTGATGAACACTGAAGCTTTCTTT.

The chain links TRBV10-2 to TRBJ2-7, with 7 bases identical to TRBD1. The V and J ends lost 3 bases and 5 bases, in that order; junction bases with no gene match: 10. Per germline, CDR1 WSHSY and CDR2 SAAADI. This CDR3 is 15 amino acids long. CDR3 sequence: CASSDQNRGWNEQYF. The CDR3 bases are TGCGCCAGCAGTGACCAAAACAGGGGTTGGAACGAGCAGTACTTC.